This TCR beta chain was sequenced for a study of patients and donors after allogeneic stem cell transplantation. There are 14 residues in the CDR3. The J segment lost 5 bases and the V segment lost 3 bases, leaving 2 bases of the junction unmatched. The germline V gene encodes CDR1 SGHNT and CDR2 YYREEE (reference sequence). TCRdb reanalysed the RT-PCR reads using MiXCR and keeps one entry per CDR3 protein. The table shows roughly 2,500 distinct CDR3 sequences, with about 4% occurring only once. The specimen was blood, either unsorted or a sorted T cell fraction (not recorded which). The clonotype originates from a human donor who was either an allogeneic HSCT recipient or a stem cell or donor lymphocyte infusion donor (not recorded which). It is not recorded whose cells these are; they may come from a transplant donor. The V call is TRBV5-4, the J call TRBJ1-4; 9 bases agree with TRBD1. The CDR3 DNA is TGTGCCAGCAGCTATGGGACAGGGAATGAAAAACTGTTTTTT. It codes for CASSYGTGNEKLFF.